The clone carrying this T cell receptor (beta chain) appeared many times. The CDR3 extends over 16 amino acids. Trimming took 2 bases from V and 0 from J; bases not matched to a gene: 5. Per germline, CDR1 SEHNR and CDR2 FQNEAQ (reference sequence). This sample is drawn from a study of T-cell reconstitution after alpha-beta-depleted transplantation in children. This sample's TCRbeta library carried unique molecular identifier barcodes. TCRdb reprocessed the PCR reads via MiXCR and lists one record per CDR3 protein. Among around 700,000 distinct CDR3 sequences listed, around 13% were seen once. The chain couples TRBV7-9 to TRBJ2-7, with 9 bases matching TRBD1. This clonotype originated in a girl aged 2-10 years with congenital amegakaryocytic thrombocytopenia, due to receive a stem cell transplant. The sample in question was PBMCs, obtained before TCRalphabeta/CD19-depleted stem cell transplant. The CDR3 reads CASSLYGTGNSYEQYF. The CDR3 nucleotides read TGTGCCAGCAGCTTATACGGGACAGGGAACTCCTACGAGCAGTACTTC.